This T cell receptor (beta chain) appears in the sequencing data of a study of T cell repertoires in cytomegalovirus infection. Germline CDR1 is MNHEY and CDR2 is SMNVEV (reference sequence). V shed 6 bases and J shed 5 bases, with 14 bases lying between them. The CDR3 consists of 14 residues. Many counts were recorded for this clonotype. TCRdb independently ran MiXCR on the reads; one entry per CDR3 protein. The sample holds around 230,000 distinct CDR3 sequences, 6% to 8% seen once. This chain connects TRBV27 to TRBJ1-5, with TRBD1 as a possible D gene (6 bases). The receptor's source is a human donor in good health (CMV status not recorded). Some clones in this sample may be carry-over from other donors' samples. Sample: PBMCs. CDR3 region: CASSLVGGHQPQHF. In DNA, the CDR3 is TGTGCCAGCAGCCTCGTCGGGGGGCATCAGCCCCAGCATTTT.